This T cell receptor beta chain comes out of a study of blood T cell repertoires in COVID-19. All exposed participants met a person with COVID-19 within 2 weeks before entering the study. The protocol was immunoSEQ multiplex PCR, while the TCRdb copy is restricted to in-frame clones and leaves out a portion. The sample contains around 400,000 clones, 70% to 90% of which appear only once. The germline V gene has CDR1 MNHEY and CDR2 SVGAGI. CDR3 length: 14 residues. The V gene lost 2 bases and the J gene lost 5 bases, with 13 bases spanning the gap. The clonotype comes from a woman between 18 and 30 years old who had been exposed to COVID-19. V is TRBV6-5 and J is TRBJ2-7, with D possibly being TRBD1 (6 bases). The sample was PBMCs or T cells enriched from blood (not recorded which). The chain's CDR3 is CASSYVWGPDEQYF. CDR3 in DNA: TGTGCCAGCAGTTACGTGTGGGGGCCCGACGAGCAGTACTTC.